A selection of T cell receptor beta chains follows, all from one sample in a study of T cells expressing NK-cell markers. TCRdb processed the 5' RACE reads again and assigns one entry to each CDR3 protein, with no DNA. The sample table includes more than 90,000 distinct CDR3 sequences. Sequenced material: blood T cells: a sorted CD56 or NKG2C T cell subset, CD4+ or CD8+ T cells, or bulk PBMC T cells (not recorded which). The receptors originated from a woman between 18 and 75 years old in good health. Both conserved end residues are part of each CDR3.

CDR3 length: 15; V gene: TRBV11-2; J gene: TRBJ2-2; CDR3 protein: CASSLALGRAEELFF
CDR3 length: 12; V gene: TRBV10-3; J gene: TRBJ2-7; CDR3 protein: CATAPGSYEQYF
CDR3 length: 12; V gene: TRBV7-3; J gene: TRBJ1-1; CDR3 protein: CASSSLGTEAFF
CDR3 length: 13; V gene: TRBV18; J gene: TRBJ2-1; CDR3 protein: CASSLAGYNEQFF
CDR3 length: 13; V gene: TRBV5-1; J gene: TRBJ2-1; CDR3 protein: CASSGPGNNEQFF
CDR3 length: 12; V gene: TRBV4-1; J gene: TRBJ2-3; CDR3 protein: CASSLQRGEQYF
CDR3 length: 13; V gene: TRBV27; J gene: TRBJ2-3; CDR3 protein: CASSSGPPDTQYF
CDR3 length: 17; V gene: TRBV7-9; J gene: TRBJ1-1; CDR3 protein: CASSLAPYSGRVTEAFF
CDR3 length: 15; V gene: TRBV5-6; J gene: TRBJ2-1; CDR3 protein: CASSLGWGGGYEQFF
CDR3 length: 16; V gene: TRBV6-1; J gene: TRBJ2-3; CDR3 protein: CASRGTSVLSTDTQYF
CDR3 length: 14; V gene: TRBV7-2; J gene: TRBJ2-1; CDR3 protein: CASSFSGSGNEQFF
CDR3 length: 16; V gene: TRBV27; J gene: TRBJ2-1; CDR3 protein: CASDSDKLSSYNEQFF
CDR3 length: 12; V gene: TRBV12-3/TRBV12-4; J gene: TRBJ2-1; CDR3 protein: CASSLPGRGQFF
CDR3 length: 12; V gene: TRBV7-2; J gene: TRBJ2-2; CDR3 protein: CASSPWTGELFF
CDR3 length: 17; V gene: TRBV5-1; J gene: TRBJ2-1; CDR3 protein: CASSSGLAGGLVDEQFF
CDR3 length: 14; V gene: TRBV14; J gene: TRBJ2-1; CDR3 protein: CASRGGSVYNEQFF
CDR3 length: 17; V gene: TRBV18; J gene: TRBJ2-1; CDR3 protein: CASSPPKYGQGKNEQFF
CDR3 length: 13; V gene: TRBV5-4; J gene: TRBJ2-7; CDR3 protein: CASSLREDYEQYF
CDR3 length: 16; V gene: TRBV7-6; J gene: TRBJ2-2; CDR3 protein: CASSLGSGGNTGELFF
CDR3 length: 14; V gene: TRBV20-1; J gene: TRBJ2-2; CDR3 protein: CSAMVGGTAGELFF
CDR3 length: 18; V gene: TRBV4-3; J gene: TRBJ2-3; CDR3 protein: CASSQEGLAGGPTDTQYF
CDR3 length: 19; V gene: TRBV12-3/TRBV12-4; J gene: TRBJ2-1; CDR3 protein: CASSPPRIADLSSYNEQFF
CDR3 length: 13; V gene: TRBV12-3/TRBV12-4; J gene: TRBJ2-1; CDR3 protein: CASRPGGFDEQFF
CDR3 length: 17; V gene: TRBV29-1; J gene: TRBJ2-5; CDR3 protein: CSVTGLAEVPPQETQYF
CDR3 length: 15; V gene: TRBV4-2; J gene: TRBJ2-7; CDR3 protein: CASSQGFAATYEQYF
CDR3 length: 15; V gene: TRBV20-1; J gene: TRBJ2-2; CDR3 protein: CSARSGTGDTGELFF
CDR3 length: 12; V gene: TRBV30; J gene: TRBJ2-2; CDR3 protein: CAWSPNPGELFF
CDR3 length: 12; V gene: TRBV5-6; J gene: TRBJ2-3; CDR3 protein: CASLGGGDTQYF